This is a list of T cell receptor beta chains from one sample in a study of cytomegalovirus exposure and HLA in healthy donors. Some clones are missing from TCRdb's copy, which holds only in-frame ones; the method was immunoSEQ multiplex PCR. The profile shows 150,000 or so clones, under 85% of them singletons. What was sequenced was PBMCs. The receptors here all came from a man aged 18 to 35 in good health and CMV-seronegative. Each CDR3 is given with its conserved first and last residue. Fields, in order: D gene, J gene, V gene, CDR3 DNA, CDR3 protein. The D gene is left open where the match is weak.

D gene: NA
J gene: TRBJ1-1
V gene: TRBV27
CDR3 DNA: TGTGCCAGCACCCCCTCAGGGCGTATTCTGAACACTGAAGCTTTCTTT
CDR3 protein: CASTPSGRILNTEAFF

D gene: TRBD2
J gene: TRBJ2-3
V gene: TRBV28
CDR3 DNA: TGTGCCAGCAGTTCCCCAGCGGGGGGAACAGATACGCAGTATTTT
CDR3 protein: CASSSPAGGTDTQYF

D gene: NA
J gene: TRBJ1-4
V gene: TRBV7-9
CDR3 DNA: TGTGCCAGCAGCTCTAAACGGGCTAATGAAAAACTGTTTTTT
CDR3 protein: CASSSKRANEKLFF

D gene: NA
J gene: TRBJ1-6
V gene: TRBV7-9
CDR3 DNA: TGTGCCAGCAGCCTAGACACTAGAAATTCACCCCTCCACTTT
CDR3 protein: CASSLDTRNSPLHF

D gene: TRBD1
J gene: TRBJ2-2
V gene: TRBV2
CDR3 DNA: TGTGCCAGCAGTCACGGGACAGGGGGCAAAGCCGGGGAGCTGTTTTTT
CDR3 protein: CASSHGTGGKAGELFF

D gene: NA
J gene: TRBJ2-6
V gene: TRBV10-3
CDR3 DNA: TGTGCCATCAGTCCGACAGATTCCTCCTCTGGGGCCAACGTCCTGACTTTC
CDR3 protein: CAISPTDSSSGANVLTF

D gene: NA
J gene: TRBJ2-3
V gene: TRBV7-8
CDR3 DNA: TGTGCCAGCAGCTTAGCGTGGGGGGTTAACACAGATACGCAGTATTTT
CDR3 protein: CASSLAWGVNTDTQYF

D gene: NA
J gene: TRBJ1-3
V gene: TRBV28
CDR3 DNA: TGTGCCAGCAGTTCGAACAGGGCGCTCTCTGGAAACACCATATATTTT
CDR3 protein: CASSSNRALSGNTIYF

D gene: NA
J gene: TRBJ1-2
V gene: TRBV30
CDR3 DNA: TGTGCCTGGAGTGGGGAGCCCCTTGTCTTCCTAGCTAACTATGGCTACACCTTC
CDR3 protein: CAWSGEPLVFLANYGYTF

D gene: NA
J gene: TRBJ1-6
V gene: TRBV27
CDR3 DNA: TGTGCCAGCAGTTTAGTACGGCCCGAAGGAGGGTCCTATAATTCACCCCTCCACTTT
CDR3 protein: CASSLVRPEGGSYNSPLHF